The next 22 T cell receptor beta chains were all read from a single sample in a study of glioma-infiltrating T cells. Using RNA template, CDR3s of TCR alpha and beta were amplified with iRepertoire arm-PCR. TCRdb reprocessed the multiplex PCR reads with MiXCR, giving one entry per CDR3 protein. The sample contains about 140,000 distinct CDR3 sequences, 30% to 40% of which appear only once. The sequenced material came from glioma tissue, nonneoplastic brain tissue, or PBMCs (not recorded which). These receptors were obtained from a human donor with low-grade glioma or glioblastoma, undergoing nonglioma brain surgery, or in good health (not recorded which).

The chain employs TRBV12-3 or TRBV12-4 and TRBJ1-6; D is unresolved. CDR3 size: 13 residues. V was clipped by 5 bases and J by 6 bases, with 8 bases between them. The CDR3 loop reads CASSMAANSPLHF. CDR3 bases: TGTGCCAGCAGTATGGCTGCTAATTCACCCCTCCACTTT.

The chain carries TRBV29-1 and TRBJ2-5, with 8 bases identical to TRBD2. The trim removed 4 bases at V and 5 bases at J, leaving 15 bases unmatched. The CDR3 spans 16 residues. Germline-derived CDR1 and CDR2 are SQVTM and ANQGSEA. CDR3 DNA sequence: TGCAGCGTTGCAGCTCTAGCGGGTGCCGGGGGTGAGACCCAGTACTTC. It codes for CSVAALAGAGGETQYF.

The rearrangement joins TRBV7-2 to TRBJ1-5; weak D call: TRBD1 (6 bases). CDR1 is SGHTA and CDR2 is FQGNSA in the germline V gene. V gave up 1 base and J gave up 7 bases, with 11 bases separating them. The CDR3 is 14 residues long. CDR3 nucleotides: TGTGCCAGCAGCTTAGAGAACAGGGTGCAGCCCCAGCATTTT. It is translated as CASSLENRVQPQHF.

This clonotype has a handful of counts. This chain uses TRBV6-2 or TRBV6-3 with TRBJ2-7; D is perhaps TRBD1 (6 bases). The CDR3 consists of 15 residues. Trimming removed 2 bases at V and 0 bases at J, with 11 bases between. Germline CDR1 and CDR2: MNHEY and SVGEGT. The CDR3 region has the DNA TGTGCCAGCAGTTACCGCACGACAGGCTCCTACGAGCAGTACTTC. Translation: CASSYRTTGSYEQYF.

The chain combines TRBV2 with TRBJ2-5; 16 bases line up with TRBD2. V lost 8 bases to trimming and J lost 5 bases; unmatched junction nucleotides: 8. From germline, CDR1 is SNHLY and CDR2 FYNNEI. This CDR3 spans 16 amino acids. The CDR3 loop reads CASFGTSGGVGETQYF. In nucleotides, the CDR3 is TGTGCCAGCTTCGGGACTAGCGGGGGGGTAGGGGAGACCCAGTACTTC.

This clonotype turned up a few times. The V gene is TRBV7-2, the J gene TRBJ2-2; D might be TRBD2 (6 bases). In germline, CDR1 is SGHTA, CDR2 FQGNSA. Trimming cost V 2 bases and J 3 bases, with 13 bases left between them. CDR3 length: 16 residues. CDR3 nucleotides: TGTGCCAGCAGCTTATATAGCGGTTCTCACACCGGGGAGCTGTTTTTT. It specifies CASSLYSGSHTGELFF.

The rearrangement uses TRBV10-2 and TRBJ1-5; D call uncertain. The CDR3 extends over 14 amino acids. The V gene lost 3 bases and the J gene lost 4 bases, with 10 bases spanning the gap. Germline V gives CDR1 WSHSY, CDR2 SAAADI. The CDR3 nucleotides read TGCGCCAGCAGTGAATTGGGCAGGAATCAGCCCCAGCATTTT. This sequence encodes CASSELGRNQPQHF.

This clonotype ranks as medium-sized. The chain employs TRBV28 and TRBJ2-3; 7 bases align to TRBD1. The length of the CDR3 is 15 residues. CDR1 and CDR2 from the germline V gene are MDHEN and SYDVKM. V lost 1 base to trimming and J lost 0 bases; unmatched junction nucleotides: 1. CDR3 nucleotides: TGTGCCAGCAGTTTATCGGGACAGAGCACAGATACGCAGTATTTT. Encoded protein: CASSLSGQSTDTQYF. Together with reference TRBV28 and TRBJ2-3, the CDR3 gives the full variable domain: DVKVTQSSRYLVKRTGEKVFLECVQDMDHENMFWYRQDPGLGLRLIYFSYDVKMKEKGDIPEGYSVSREKKERFSLILESASTNQTSMYLCASSLSGQSTDTQYFGPGTRLTVL.

This clonotype was counted only a few times. The rearrangement joins TRBV6-1 to TRBJ2-5; the D is unclear. V was shortened by 5 bases and J by 5 bases, with 9 bases between the two germline ends. Germline-derived CDR1 and CDR2 are MNHNS and SASEGT. CDR3 length equals 12 residues. The CDR3 reads CASSRKGETQYF. CDR3 bases: TGTGCCAGCAGTCGTAAAGGGGAGACCCAGTACTTC.

The chain recombines TRBV27 with TRBJ1-6; D perhaps matches TRBD1 (5 bases). The CDR3 is 15 residues long. Germline loops: CDR1 MNHEY, CDR2 SMNVEV (reference sequence). Trimming stripped 6 bases from V and 7 bases from J, with 16 bases between. The CDR3 DNA follows: TGTGCCAGCAGAGCTCGGACACCGACCAATTCACCCCTCCACTTT. It encodes CASRARTPTNSPLHF.

This chain uses TRBV30 with TRBJ1-1; D uncertain. CDR1 is GTSNPN, CDR2 SVGIG, per germline (reference sequence). CDR3 length: 13 residues. V lost 3 bases and J lost 1, with 9 bases in between. The CDR3 loop is CAWSLGSNTEAFF. CDR3 coding DNA: TGTGCCTGGAGCCTTGGGTCGAACACTGAAGCTTTCTTT.

The chain combines TRBV20-1 with TRBJ1-1, with unresolved D. V lost 3 bases and J lost 2, with 13 bases in between. From germline, CDR1 is DFQATT and CDR2 SNEGSKA (reference sequence). The CDR3 runs to 14 residues. Here the CDR3 reads CSASPRTGNTEAFF. As DNA, the CDR3 is TGCAGTGCTAGCCCCCGGACGGGTAACACTGAAGCTTTCTTT.

This clonotype was recorded a few times. The J gene is TRBJ2-3, the V gene TRBV5-1, with D tentatively TRBD1 (5 bases). CDR3 length: 14 amino acids. Germline V gene lookup returns CDR1 SGHRS and CDR2 YFSETQ. Trimming removed 3 bases from V and 0 bases from J, with 8 bases in between. The chain's CDR3 is CASSYDSSTDTQYF. The CDR3 DNA sequence: TGCGCCAGCAGCTACGACAGTAGCACAGATACGCAGTATTTT.

This clonotype was seen at least ten times. V and J are TRBV2 and TRBJ2-3, with D tentatively TRBD2 (5 bases). V shed 4 bases and J shed 6 bases, with 14 bases lying between them. The CDR3 is 14 amino acids. The germline V gene encodes CDR1 SNHLY and CDR2 FYNNEI. CDR3 amino acids: CASSGPAVLDTQYF. As DNA, the CDR3 is TGTGCCAGCAGTGGCCCAGCGGTCCTGGATACGCAGTATTTT.

On this clonotype itself: Mismatch with germline at one junction end may stem from a read error. The CDR3 sequence: CARSFAGLNTGELFF. In DNA form, the CDR3 reads TGTGCCCGCAGCTTTGCGGGTCTTAACACCGGGGAGCTGTTTTTT. This chain links TRBV7-6 with TRBJ2-2, with D perhaps TRBD2 (5 bases). Per germline, CDR1 SGHVS and CDR2 FNYEAQ. This CDR3 is built from 15 residues.

This clonotype came up a few times. The chain carries TRBV7-3 and TRBJ2-3, with 8 bases fitting TRBD2. J was trimmed by 4 bases and V by 4 bases; bases with no gene match: 4. CDR1 is SGHTA and CDR2 is FQGTGA in the germline V gene. The CDR3 is made up of 14 amino acids. The CDR3: CASSSSGGADTQYF. The CDR3 nucleotides read TGTGCCAGCAGCTCCTCGGGGGGGGCAGATACGCAGTATTTT. Full variable domain (outside the CDR3, taken from reference TRBV7-3 and TRBJ2-3): GAGVSQTPSNKVTEKGKYVELRCDPISGHTALYWYRQSLGQGPEFLIYFQGTGAADDSGLPNDRFFAVRPEGSVSTLKIQRTERGDSAVYLCASSSSGGADTQYFGPGTRLTVL.

Only a few counts were recorded for this clonotype. The chain combines TRBV6-1 with TRBJ1-4, with D tentatively TRBD1 (5 bases). This CDR3 has 12 residues. CDR1 is MNHNS, CDR2 SASEGT, per germline. The V gene lost 5 bases and the J gene lost 8 bases, with 9 bases spanning the gap. The CDR3 here is CASSTGREKLFF. The DNA for the CDR3 is TGTGCCAGCAGTACAGGTCGGGAAAAACTGTTTTTT.

V is TRBV6-2 or TRBV6-3 and J is TRBJ2-7, with TRBD1 identical over 7 bases. Germline lookup yields CDR1 MNHEY and CDR2 SVGEGT. CDR3 length: 15 amino acids. The V gene end was trimmed by 1 base and the J gene end by 5 bases; junction bases not matched to a gene: 8. CDR3 loop: CASSYFGRQGDEQYF. For the CDR3, the DNA is TGTGCCAGCAGTTACTTCGGACGACAGGGCGACGAGCAGTACTTC.

This clonotype was found a few times. The V and J genes are TRBV10-3 and TRBJ2-3; TRBD2 agrees at 7 bases. The CDR3 is 13 amino acids. V dropped 4 bases and J dropped 3; count of bases not matched to a gene: 1. Germline V gives CDR1 ENHRY, CDR2 SYGVKD. CDR3 loop: CAISGEGTDTQYF. CDR3 sequence (DNA): TGTGCCATCAGTGGGGAGGGGACAGATACGCAGTATTTT.

This chain links TRBV14 with TRBJ1-1, with D hard to call. V was pared by 0 bases and J by 0 bases, with 8 bases between. The CDR3 has 15 residues. Germline CDR1 reads SGHDN; CDR2 reads FVKESK. CDR3 in amino acids: CASSQEIGLNTEAFF. The DNA for the CDR3 is TGTGCCAGCAGCCAAGAAATAGGCCTGAACACTGAAGCTTTCTTT. The complete variable domain, with remaining parts taken from reference TRBV14 and TRBJ1-1, reads EAGVTQFPSHSVIEKGQTVTLRCDPISGHDNLYWYRRVMGKEIKFLLHFVKESKQDESGMPNNRFLAERTGGTYSTLKVQPAELEDSGVYFCASSQEIGLNTEAFFGQGTRLTVV.

This clonotype was picked up a small number of times. The V and J genes are TRBV6-1 and TRBJ2-3, with TRBD2 matching over 10 bases. V trimming: 6 bases; J trimming: 6 bases; junction bases outside the gene matches: 6. The CDR3 spans 14 residues. The germline V gene has CDR1 MNHNS and CDR2 SASEGT. The CDR3 bases are TGTGCCAGCAGATTAGCGGGGGGCGGCGATACGCAGTATTTT. Protein sequence: CASRLAGGGDTQYF.

J is TRBJ1-4 and V is TRBV2; D is uncertain. Germline CDR1 reads SNHLY; CDR2 reads FYNNEI. V dropped 7 bases and J dropped 7 bases, with 13 bases sitting between them. This CDR3 comprises 13 residues. The DNA of the CDR3 is TGTGCCAGCAATCCGGGTCGGGGTGAAAAACTGTTTTTT. Protein sequence: CASNPGRGEKLFF.